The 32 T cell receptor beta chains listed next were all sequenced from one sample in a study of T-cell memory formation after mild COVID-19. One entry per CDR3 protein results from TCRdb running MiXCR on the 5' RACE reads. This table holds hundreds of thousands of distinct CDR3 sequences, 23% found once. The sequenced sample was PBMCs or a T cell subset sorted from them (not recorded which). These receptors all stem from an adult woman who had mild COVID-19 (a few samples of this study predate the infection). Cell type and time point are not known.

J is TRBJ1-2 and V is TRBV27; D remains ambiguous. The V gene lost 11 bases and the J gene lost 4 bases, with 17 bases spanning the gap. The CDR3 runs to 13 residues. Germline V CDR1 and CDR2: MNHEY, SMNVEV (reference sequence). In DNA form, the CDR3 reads TGTGCCGTACGGCGTAGGGTTGGCTATGGCTACACCTTC. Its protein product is CAVRRRVGYGYTF.

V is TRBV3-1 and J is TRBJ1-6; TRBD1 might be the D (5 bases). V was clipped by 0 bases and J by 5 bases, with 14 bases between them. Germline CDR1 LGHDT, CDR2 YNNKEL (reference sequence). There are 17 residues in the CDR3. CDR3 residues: CASSQDDPGRDNSPLHF. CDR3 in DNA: TGTGCCAGCAGCCAAGATGACCCAGGGCGCGATAATTCACCCCTCCACTTT.

CDR3 region: CASSIQGDRPQHF. Written as DNA, the CDR3 is TGTGCCAGTAGTATACAGGGGGATAGGCCCCAGCATTTT. This chain links TRBV19 with TRBJ1-5; TRBD1 agrees at 7 bases. V lost 2 bases, J lost 9 bases, and 4 bases stayed unmatched. The germline V gene has CDR1 LNHDA and CDR2 SQIVND (reference sequence). CDR3 length: 13 amino acids.

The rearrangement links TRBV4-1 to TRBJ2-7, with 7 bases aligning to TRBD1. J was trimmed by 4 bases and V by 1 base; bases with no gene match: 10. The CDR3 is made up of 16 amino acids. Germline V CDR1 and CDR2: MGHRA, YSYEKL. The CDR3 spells CASSQGFGTEVYEQYF. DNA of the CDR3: TGCGCCAGCAGCCAAGGTTTCGGGACAGAAGTTTACGAGCAGTACTTC.

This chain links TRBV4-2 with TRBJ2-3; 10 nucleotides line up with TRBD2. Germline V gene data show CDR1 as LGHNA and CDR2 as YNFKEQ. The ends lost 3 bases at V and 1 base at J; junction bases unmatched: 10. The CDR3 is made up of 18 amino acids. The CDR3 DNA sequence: TGTGCCAGCAGCCAGGCCGGGACTAGCGTTTTGGGCACAGATACGCAGTATTTT. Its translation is CASSQAGTSVLGTDTQYF.

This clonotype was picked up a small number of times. The CDR3, as DNA: TGCAGCGTTGCTCAAGGACTAGGGGCCTACGAGCAGTACTTC. Translation gives CSVAQGLGAYEQYF. The chain joins TRBV29-1 to TRBJ2-7, with 7 bases aligning to TRBD2. Looked up from germline, CDR1 is SQVTM and CDR2 is ANQGSEA. The CDR3 length is 14 residues. V gave up 4 bases and J gave up 2 bases; unmatched junction bases: 8.

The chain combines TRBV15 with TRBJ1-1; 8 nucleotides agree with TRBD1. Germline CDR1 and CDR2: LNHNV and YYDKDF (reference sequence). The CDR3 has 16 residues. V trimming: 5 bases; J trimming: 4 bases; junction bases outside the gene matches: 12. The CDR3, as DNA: TGTGCCACCAGCCCAGGTCAGGGGGCTGTAAGCACTGAAGCTTTCTTT. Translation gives CATSPGQGAVSTEAFF.

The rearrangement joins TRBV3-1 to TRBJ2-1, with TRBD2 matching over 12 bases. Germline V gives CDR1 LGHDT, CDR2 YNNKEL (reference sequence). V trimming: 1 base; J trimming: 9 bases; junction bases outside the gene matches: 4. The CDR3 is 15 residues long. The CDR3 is CASSQASGREGEQFF. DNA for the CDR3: TGTGCCAGCAGCCAAGCTAGCGGGAGGGAAGGTGAGCAGTTCTTC.

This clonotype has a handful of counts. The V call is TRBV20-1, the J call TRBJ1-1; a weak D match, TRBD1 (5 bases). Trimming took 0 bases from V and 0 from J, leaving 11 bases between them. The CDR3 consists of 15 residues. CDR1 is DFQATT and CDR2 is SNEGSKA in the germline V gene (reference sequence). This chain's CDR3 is CSARDPGTVNTEAFF. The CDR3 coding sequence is TGCAGTGCTAGAGACCCCGGGACGGTGAACACTGAAGCTTTCTTT.

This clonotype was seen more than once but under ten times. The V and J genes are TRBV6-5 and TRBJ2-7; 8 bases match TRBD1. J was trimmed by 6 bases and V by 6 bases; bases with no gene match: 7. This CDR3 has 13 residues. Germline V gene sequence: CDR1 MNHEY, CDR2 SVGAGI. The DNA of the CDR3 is TGTGCCAGCAGCAGGGACAGGTTGGGCGAGCAGTACTTC. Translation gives CASSRDRLGEQYF.

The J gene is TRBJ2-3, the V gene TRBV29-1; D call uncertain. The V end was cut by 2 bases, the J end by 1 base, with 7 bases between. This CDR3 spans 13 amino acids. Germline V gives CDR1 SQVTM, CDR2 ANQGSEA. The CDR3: CSVEFWGTDTQYF. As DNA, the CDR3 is TGCAGCGTTGAATTTTGGGGCACAGATACGCAGTATTTT.

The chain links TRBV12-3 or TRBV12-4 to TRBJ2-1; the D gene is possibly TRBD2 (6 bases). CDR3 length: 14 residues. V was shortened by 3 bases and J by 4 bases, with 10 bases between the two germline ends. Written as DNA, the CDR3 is TGTGCCAGCAGTTTGGGACGGGAGTACAATGAGCAGTTCTTC. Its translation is CASSLGREYNEQFF.

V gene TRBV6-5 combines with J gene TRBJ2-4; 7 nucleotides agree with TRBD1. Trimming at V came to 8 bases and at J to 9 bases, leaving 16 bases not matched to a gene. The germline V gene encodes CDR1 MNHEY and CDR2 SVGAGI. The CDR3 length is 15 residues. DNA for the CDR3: TGTGCCAGCTCACTCTCCGCCGGGACAGATATCATTCAGTACTTC. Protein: CASSLSAGTDIIQYF.

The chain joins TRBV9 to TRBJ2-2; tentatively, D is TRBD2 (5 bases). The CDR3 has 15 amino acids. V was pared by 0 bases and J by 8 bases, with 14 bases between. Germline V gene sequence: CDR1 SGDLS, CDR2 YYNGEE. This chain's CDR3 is CASSVGGLAAGELFF. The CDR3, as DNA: TGTGCCAGCAGCGTAGGTGGACTGGCCGCAGGGGAGCTGTTTTTT.

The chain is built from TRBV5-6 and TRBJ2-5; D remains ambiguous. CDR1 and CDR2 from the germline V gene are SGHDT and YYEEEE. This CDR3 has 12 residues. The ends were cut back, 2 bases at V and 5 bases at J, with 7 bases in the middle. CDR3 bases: TGTGCCAGCAGCTTATTGAAGGAGACCCAGTACTTC. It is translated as CASSLLKETQYF.

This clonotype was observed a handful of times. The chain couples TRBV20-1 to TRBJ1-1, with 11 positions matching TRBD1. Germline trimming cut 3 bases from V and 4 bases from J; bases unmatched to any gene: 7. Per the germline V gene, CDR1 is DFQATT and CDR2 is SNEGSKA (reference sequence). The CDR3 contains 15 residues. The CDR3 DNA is TGCAGTGCTAGGGCTACCGGGACAGGGGGCACTGAAGCTTTCTTT. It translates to CSARATGTGGTEAFF.

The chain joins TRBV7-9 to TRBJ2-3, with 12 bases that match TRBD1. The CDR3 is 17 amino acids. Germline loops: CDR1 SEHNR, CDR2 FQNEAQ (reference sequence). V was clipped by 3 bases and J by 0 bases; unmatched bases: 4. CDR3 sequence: CASSLGQGAFSTDTQYF. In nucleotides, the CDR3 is TGTGCCAGCAGCTTGGGACAGGGGGCGTTCAGCACAGATACGCAGTATTTT.

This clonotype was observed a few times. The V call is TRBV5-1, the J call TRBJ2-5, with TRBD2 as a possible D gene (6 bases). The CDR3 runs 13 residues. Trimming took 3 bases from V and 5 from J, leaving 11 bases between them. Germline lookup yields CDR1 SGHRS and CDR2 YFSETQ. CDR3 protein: CASSSHGGETQYF. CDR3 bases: TGCGCCAGCAGCTCCCACGGAGGGGAGACCCAGTACTTC.

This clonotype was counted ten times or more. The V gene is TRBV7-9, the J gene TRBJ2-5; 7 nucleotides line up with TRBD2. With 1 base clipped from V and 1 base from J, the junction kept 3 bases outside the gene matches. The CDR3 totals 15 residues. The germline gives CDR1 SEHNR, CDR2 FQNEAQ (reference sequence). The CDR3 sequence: CASSLEGLSQETQYF. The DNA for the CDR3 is TGTGCCAGCAGCTTAGAGGGACTATCCCAAGAGACCCAGTACTTC.

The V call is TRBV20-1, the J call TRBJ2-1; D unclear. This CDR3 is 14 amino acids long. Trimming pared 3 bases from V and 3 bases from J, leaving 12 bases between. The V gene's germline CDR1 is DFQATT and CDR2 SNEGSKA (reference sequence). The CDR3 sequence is CSARRARDYNEQFF. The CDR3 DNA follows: TGCAGTGCTAGGAGAGCGAGAGACTACAATGAGCAGTTCTTC.

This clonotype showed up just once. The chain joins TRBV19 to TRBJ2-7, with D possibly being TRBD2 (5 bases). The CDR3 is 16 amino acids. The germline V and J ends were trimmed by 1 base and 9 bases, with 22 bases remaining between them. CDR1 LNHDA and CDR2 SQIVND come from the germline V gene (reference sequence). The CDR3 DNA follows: TGTGCCAGTAGTATAGGGCGATCGGGATGGAACCGGGTGCAGTACTTC. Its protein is CASSIGRSGWNRVQYF.

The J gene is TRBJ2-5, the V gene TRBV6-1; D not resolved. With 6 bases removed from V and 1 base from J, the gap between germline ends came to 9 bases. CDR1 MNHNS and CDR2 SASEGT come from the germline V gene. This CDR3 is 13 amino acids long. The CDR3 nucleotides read TGTGCCAGCAGGAAGACACCCCAAGAGACCCAGTACTTC. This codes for CASRKTPQETQYF.

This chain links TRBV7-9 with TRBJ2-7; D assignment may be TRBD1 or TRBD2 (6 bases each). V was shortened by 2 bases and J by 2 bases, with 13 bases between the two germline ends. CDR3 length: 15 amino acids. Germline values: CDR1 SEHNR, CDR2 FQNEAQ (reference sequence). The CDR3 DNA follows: TGTGCCAGCAGCTTAAAAGGGGGGAAAGCCTACGAGCAGTACTTC. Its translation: CASSLKGGKAYEQYF.

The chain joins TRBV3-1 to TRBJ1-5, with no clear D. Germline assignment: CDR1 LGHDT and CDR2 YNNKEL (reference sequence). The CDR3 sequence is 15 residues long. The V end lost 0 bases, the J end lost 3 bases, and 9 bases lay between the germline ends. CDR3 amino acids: CASSQDTGFNQPQHF. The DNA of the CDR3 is TGTGCCAGCAGCCAAGATACGGGATTCAATCAGCCCCAGCATTTT. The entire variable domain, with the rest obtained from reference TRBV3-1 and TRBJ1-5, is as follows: DTAVSQTPKYLVTQMGNDKSIKCEQNLGHDTMYWYKQDSKKFLKIMFSYNNKELIINETVPNRFSPKSPDKAHLNLHINSLELGDSAVYFCASSQDTGFNQPQHFGDGTRLSIL.

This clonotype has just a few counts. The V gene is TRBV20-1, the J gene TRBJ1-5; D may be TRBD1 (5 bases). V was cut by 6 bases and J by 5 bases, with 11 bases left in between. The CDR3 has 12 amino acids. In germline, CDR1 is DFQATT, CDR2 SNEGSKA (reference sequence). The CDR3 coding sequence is TGCAGTGCCACTACAGGAGATCAGCCCCAGCATTTT. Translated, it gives CSATTGDQPQHF.

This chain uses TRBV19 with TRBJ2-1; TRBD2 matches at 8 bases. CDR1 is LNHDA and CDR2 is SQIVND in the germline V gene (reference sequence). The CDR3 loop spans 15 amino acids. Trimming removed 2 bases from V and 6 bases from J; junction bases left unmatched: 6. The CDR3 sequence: CASSILTSEVNEQFF. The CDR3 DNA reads TGTGCCAGTAGTATACTGACTAGCGAAGTCAATGAGCAGTTCTTC.

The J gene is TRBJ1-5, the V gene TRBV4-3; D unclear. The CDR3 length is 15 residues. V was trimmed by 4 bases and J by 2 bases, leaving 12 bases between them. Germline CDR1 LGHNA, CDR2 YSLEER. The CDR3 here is CASSLDLDGNQPQHF. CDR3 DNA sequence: TGCGCCAGCAGCCTCGACTTAGATGGCAATCAGCCCCAGCATTTT.

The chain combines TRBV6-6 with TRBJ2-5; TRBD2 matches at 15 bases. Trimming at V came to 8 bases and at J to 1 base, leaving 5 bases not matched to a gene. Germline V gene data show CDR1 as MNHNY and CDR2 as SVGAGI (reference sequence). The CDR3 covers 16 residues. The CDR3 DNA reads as TGTGCCAGCGGACTAGCGGGAGGGCCCGTCCAAGAGACCCAGTACTTC. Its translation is CASGLAGGPVQETQYF.

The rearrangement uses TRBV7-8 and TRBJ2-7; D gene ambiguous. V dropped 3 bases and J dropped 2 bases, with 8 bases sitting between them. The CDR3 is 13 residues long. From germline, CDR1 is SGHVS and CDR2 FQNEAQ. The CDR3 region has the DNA TGTGCCAGCAGCTTTGATACCACCTACGAGCAGTACTTC. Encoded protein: CASSFDTTYEQYF.

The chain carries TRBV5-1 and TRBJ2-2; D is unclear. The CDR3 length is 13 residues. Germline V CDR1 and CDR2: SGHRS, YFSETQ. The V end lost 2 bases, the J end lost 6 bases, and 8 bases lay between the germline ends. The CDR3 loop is CASSFTRAGELFF. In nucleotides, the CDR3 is TGCGCCAGCAGCTTCACCCGGGCCGGGGAGCTGTTTTTT.

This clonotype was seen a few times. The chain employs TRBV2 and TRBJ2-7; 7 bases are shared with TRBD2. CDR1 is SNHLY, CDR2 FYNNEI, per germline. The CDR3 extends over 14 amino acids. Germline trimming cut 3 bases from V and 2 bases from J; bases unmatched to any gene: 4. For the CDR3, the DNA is TGTGCCAGCAGTGAGGGCGGGAGCCCCTACGAGCAGTACTTC. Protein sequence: CASSEGGSPYEQYF. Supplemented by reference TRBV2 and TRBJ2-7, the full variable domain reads EPEVTQTPSHQVTQMGQEVILRCVPISNHLYFYWYRQILGQKVEFLVSFYNNEISEKSEIFDDQFSVERPDGSNFTLKIRSTKLEDSAMYFCASSEGGSPYEQYFGPGTRLTVT.

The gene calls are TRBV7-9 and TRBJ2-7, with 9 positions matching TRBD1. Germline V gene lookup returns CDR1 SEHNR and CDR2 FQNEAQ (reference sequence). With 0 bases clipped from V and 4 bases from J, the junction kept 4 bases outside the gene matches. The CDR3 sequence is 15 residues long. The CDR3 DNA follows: TGTGCCAGCAGCTTAGCCCGTGGACAGGGGTACGAGCAGTACTTC. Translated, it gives CASSLARGQGYEQYF.